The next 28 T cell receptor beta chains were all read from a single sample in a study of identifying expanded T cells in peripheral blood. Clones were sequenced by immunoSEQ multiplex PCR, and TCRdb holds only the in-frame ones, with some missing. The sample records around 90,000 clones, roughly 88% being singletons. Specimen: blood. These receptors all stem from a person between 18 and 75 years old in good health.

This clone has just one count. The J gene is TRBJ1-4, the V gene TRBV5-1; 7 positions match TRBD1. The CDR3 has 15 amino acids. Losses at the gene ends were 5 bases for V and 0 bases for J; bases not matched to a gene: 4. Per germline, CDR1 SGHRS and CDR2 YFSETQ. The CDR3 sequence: CASRWTGATNEKLFF. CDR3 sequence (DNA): TGCGCCAGCAGATGGACAGGAGCAACTAATGAAAAACTGTTTTTT.

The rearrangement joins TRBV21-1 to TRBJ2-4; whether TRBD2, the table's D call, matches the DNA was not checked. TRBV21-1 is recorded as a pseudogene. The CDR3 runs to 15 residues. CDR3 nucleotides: TGTGCCAGCAGACTAGGTATGGAACCCAAAAACATTCAGTACTTC. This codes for CASRLGMEPKNIQYF.

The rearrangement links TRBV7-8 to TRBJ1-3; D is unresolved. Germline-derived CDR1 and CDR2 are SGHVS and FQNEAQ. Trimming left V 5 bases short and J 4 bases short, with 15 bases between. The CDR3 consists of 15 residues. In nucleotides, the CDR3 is TGTGCCAGCAGCCTAGTGGTATCGAGAGGAAACACCATATATTTT. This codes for CASSLVVSRGNTIYF.

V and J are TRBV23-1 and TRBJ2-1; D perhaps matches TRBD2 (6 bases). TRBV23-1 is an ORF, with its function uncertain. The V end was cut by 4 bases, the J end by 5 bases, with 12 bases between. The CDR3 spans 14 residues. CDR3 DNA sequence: TGCGCCAGCAGTCTCCGACTAGTCAACAATGAGCAGTTCTTC. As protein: CASSLRLVNNEQFF.

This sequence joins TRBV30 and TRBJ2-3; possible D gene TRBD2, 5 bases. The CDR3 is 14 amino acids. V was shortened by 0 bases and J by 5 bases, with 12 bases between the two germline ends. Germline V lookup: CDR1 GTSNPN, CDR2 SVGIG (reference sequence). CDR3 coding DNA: TGTGCCTGGAGTGTCCGGCCCCGGGGAGATACGCAGTATTTT. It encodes CAWSVRPRGDTQYF.

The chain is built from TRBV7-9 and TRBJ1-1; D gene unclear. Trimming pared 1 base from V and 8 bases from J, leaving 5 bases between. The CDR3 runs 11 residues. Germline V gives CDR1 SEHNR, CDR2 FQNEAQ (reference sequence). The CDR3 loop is CASSLGGEAFF. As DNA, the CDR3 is TGTGCCAGCAGCTTAGGTGGAGAAGCTTTCTTT.

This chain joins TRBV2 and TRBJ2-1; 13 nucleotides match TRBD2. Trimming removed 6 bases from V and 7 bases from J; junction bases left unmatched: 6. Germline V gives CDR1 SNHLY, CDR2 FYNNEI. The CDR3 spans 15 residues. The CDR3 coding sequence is TGTGCCAGCAGATGGCGGACTAGCGGGAGTAATGAGCAGTTCTTC. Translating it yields CASRWRTSGSNEQFF.

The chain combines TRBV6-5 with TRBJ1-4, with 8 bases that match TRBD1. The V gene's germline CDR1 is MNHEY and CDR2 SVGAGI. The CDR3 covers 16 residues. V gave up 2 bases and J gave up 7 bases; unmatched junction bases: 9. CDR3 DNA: TGTGCCAGCAGTTACCGGACCGGGACAGGAGGTGAAAAACTGTTTTTT. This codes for CASSYRTGTGGEKLFF.

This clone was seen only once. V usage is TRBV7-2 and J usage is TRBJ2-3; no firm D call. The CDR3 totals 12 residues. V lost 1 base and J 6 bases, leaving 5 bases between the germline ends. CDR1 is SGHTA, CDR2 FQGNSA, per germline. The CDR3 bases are TGTGCCAGCAGCTTAGAATGGGATACGCAGTATTTT. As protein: CASSLEWDTQYF.

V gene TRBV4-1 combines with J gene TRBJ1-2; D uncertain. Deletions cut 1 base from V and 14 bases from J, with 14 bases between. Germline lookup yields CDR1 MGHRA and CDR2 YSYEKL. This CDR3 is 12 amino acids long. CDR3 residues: CASSQVLEHQTF. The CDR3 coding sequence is TGCGCCAGCAGCCAAGTCTTGGAGCACCAAACCTTC.

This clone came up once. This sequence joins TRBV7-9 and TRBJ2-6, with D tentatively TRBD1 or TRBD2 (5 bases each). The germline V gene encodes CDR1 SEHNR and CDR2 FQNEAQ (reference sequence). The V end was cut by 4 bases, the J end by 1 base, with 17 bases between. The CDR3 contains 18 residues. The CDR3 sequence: CASSSVTGRTSGANVLTF. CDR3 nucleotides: TGTGCCAGCAGCTCTGTTACGGGACGGACGTCTGGGGCCAACGTCCTGACTTTC.

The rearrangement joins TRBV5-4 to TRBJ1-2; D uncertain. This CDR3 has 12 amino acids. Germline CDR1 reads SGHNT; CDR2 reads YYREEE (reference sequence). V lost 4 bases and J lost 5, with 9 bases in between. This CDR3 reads CASSRDSYGYTF. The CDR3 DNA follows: TGTGCCAGCAGCCGGGATAGTTATGGCTACACCTTC.

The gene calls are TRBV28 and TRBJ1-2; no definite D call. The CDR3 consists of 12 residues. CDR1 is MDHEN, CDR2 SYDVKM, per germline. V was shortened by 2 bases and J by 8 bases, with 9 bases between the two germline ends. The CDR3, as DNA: TGTGCCAGCAGTTTAAGAGGAAGCGGCTACACCTTC. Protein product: CASSLRGSGYTF.

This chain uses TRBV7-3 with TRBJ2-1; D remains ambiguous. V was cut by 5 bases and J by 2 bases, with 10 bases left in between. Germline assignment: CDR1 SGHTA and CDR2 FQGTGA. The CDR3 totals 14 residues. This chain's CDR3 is CASSPGPAYNEQFF. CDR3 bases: TGTGCCAGCAGCCCTGGTCCAGCCTACAATGAGCAGTTCTTC. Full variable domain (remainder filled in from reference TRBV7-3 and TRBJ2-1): GAGVSQTPSNKVTEKGKYVELRCDPISGHTALYWYRQSLGQGPEFLIYFQGTGAADDSGLPNDRFFAVRPEGSVSTLKIQRTERGDSAVYLCASSPGPAYNEQFFGPGTRLTVL.

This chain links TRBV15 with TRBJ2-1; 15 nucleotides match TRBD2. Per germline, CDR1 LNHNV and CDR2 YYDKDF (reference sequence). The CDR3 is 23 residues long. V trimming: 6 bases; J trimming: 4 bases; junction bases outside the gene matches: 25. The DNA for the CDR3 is TGTGCCACCAGTACCTTGGCTGATCGAAGGACTAGCGGGGGGGCCTTGAGGTACAATGAGCAGTTCTTC. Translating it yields CATSTLADRRTSGGALRYNEQFF.

The CDR3 spells CASSDSPTRPTQYF. Written as DNA, the CDR3 is TGTGCCAGCAGTGACTCGCCAACTAGGCCGACGCAGTATTTT. The V and J genes are TRBV6-4 and TRBJ2-3; D might be TRBD2 (5 bases). Deletions cut 0 bases from V and 9 bases from J, with 13 bases between. The CDR3 is 14 residues long. From germline, CDR1 is MRHNA and CDR2 SNTAGT.

The CDR3 loop reads CASSPQGDGYTF. The CDR3 DNA is TGCGCCAGCAGCCCTCAGGGGGACGGCTACACCTTC. The chain links TRBV4-1 to TRBJ1-2, with TRBD1 matching 7 bases. Trimming removed 4 bases from V and 8 bases from J; junction bases left unmatched: 4. CDR1 is MGHRA, CDR2 YSYEKL, per germline. CDR3 length: 12 residues.

The CDR3 DNA follows: TGTGCCAGCAGCTCTCTCAAGCGGACTTACGAGCAGTACTTC. Translating it yields CASSSLKRTYEQYF. The chain recombines TRBV11-2 with TRBJ2-7; weak D call: TRBD2 (5 bases). V was clipped by 4 bases and J by 4 bases, with 14 bases between them. This CDR3 is built from 14 residues. The germline CDR1 and CDR2 sequences are SGHAT and FQNNGV. Using reference TRBV11-2 and TRBJ2-7 for the parts outside the CDR3, the full variable domain is EAGVAQSPRYKIIEKRQSVAFWCNPISGHATLYWYQQILGQGPKLLIQFQNNGVVDDSQLPKDRFSAERLKGVDSTLKIQPAKLEDSAVYLCASSSLKRTYEQYFGPGTRLTVT.

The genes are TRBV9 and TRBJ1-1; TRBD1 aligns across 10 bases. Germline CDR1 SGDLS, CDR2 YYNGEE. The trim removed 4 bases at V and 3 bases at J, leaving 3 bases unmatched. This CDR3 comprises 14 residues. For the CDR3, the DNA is TGTGCCAGCAGCAGAGGACAGGGGGACACTGAAGCTTTCTTT. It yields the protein CASSRGQGDTEAFF.

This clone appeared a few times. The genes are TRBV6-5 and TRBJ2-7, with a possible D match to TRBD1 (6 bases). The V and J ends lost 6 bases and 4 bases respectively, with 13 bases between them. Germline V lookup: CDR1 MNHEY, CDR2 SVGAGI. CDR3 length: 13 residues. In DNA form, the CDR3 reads TGTGCCAGCAGCCTAACAGGGTCATACGAGCAGTACTTC. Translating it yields CASSLTGSYEQYF.

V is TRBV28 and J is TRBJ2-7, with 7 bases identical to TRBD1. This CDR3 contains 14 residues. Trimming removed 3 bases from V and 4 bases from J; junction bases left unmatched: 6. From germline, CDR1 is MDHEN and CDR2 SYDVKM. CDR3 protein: CASSFRSRGYEQYF. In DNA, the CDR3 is TGTGCCAGCAGTTTCCGCTCCAGGGGGTACGAGCAGTACTTC. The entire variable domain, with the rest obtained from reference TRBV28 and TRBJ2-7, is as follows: DVKVTQSSRYLVKRTGEKVFLECVQDMDHENMFWYRQDPGLGLRLIYFSYDVKMKEKGDIPEGYSVSREKKERFSLILESASTNQTSMYLCASSFRSRGYEQYFGPGTRLTVT.

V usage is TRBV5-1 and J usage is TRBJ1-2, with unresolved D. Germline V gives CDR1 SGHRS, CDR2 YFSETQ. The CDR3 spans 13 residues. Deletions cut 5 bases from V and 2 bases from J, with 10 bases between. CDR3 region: CASSPTTNYGYTF. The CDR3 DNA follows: TGCGCCAGCAGTCCGACAACAAACTATGGCTACACCTTC.

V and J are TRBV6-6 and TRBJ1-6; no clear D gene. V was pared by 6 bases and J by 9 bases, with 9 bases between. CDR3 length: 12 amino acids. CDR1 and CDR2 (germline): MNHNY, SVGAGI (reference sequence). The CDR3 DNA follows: TGTGCCAGCAGCTCAGAAAGTTCACCCCTCCACTTT. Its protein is CASSSESSPLHF.

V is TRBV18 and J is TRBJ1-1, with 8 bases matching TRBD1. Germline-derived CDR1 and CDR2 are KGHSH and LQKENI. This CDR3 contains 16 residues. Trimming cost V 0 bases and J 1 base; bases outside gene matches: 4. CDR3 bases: TGTGCCAGCTCACCACCCAGGGGGCAGGCGAACACTGAAGCTTTCTTT. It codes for CASSPPRGQANTEAFF.

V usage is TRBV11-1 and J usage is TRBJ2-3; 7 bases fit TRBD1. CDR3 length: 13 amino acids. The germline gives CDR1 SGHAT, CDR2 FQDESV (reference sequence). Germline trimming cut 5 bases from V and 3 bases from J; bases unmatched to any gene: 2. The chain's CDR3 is CASSRQGTDTQYF. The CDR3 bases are TGTGCCAGCAGCCGACAGGGAACAGATACGCAGTATTTT.

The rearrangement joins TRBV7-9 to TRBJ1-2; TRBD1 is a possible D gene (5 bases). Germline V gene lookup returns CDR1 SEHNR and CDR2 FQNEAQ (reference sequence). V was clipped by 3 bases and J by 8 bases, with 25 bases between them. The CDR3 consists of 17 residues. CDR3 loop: CASSFSSTRDRAYGYTF. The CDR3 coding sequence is TGTGCCAGCAGCTTCTCCAGCACCCGAGACAGAGCTTACGGCTACACCTTC. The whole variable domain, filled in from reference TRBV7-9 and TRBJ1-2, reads DTGVSQNPRHKITKRGQNVTFRCDPISEHNRLYWYRQTLGQGPEFLTYFQNEAQLEKSRLLSDRFSAERPKGSFSTLEIQRTEQGDSAMYLCASSFSSTRDRAYGYTFGSGTRLTVV.

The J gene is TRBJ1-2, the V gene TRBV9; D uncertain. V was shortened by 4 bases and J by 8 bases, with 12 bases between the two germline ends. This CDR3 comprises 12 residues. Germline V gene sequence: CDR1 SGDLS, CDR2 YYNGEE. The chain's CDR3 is CASSPQPEGYTF. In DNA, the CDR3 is TGTGCCAGCAGCCCCCAGCCGGAGGGCTACACCTTC.

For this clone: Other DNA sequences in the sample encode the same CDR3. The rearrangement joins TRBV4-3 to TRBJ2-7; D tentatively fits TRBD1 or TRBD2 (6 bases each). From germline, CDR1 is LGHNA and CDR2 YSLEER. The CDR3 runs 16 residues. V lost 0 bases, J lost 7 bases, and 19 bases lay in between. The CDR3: CASSQDWEEGGYEQYF. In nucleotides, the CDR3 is TGCGCCAGCAGCCAAGATTGGGAGGAGGGGGGCTATGAGCAGTACTTC.